This TCR beta chain was captured by sequencing in a study of T cells of healthy individuals. The trim removed 1 base at V and 3 bases at J, leaving 4 bases unmatched. The CDR3 is made up of 15 amino acids. CDR1 SGHTS and CDR2 YDEGEE come from the germline V gene. This clonotype was counted at least ten times. TCRdb reprocessed the 5' RACE reads with MiXCR, giving one entry per CDR3 protein. The sample holds around 40,000 distinct CDR3 sequences; roughly 4.3% are singletons and the top ten take 7% to 10%. The chain joins TRBV5-8 to TRBJ2-1, with 7 bases identical to TRBD1. The clonotype originates from a human donor in good health. The CDR3 sequence: CASSLKGAHYNEQFF. In DNA, the CDR3 is TGTGCCAGCAGCTTGAAGGGGGCCCACTACAATGAGCAGTTCTTC.